This TCR beta chain derives from a study of T cells in Graves' hyperthyroidism and ophthalmopathy. Researchers took RNA transcripts and amplified the TCR beta CDR3 regions from them. First-round RT-PCR with HTBI primers amplified the TCR CDR3 region. TCRdb called the multiplex PCR reads again in MiXCR, with one record for every CDR3 protein. This table has hundreds of thousands of distinct CDR3 sequences, roughly 14% appearing once. It was uncontrolled infection, other autoimmune disease, pregnancy or lactation that excluded patients. For this clonotype: The antigen remains undetermined.

Points from the study as a whole: Most thyroid-expanded clonotypes above 0.001 were also found in blood.

The TCR comes from a woman between 50 and 59 years old with Graves' ophthalmopathy. The specimen was blood.

CDR3 amino acids: CASSRPLGGLSGNTIYF. CDR3 sequence (DNA): TGTGCCAGCAGTCGCCCCCTGGGGGGGCTATCAGGAAACACCATATATTTT. The chain joins TRBV28 to TRBJ1-3; D is perhaps TRBD1 (6 bases). Deletions cut 5 bases from V and 4 bases from J, with 21 bases between. Germline values: CDR1 MDHEN, CDR2 SYDVKM. CDR3 length equals 17 residues.